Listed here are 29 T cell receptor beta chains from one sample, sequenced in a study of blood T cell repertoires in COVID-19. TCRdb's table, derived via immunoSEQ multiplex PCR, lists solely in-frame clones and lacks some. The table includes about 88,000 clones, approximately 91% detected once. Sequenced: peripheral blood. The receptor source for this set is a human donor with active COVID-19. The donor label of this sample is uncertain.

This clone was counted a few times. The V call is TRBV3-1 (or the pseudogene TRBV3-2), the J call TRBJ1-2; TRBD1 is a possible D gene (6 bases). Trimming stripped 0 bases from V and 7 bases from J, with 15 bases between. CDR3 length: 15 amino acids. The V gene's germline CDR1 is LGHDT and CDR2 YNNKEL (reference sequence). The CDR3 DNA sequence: TGTGCCAGCAGCCAAGAGGCTACAGGGTCTGCTGGCTACACCTTC. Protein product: CASSQEATGSAGYTF.

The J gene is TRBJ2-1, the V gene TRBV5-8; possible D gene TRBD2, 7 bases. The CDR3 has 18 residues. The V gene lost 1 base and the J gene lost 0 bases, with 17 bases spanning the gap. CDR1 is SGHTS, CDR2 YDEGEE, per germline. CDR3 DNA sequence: TGTGCCAGCAGCTTGTTGCGGGGGCACATGAGCTCCTACAATGAGCAGTTCTTC. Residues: CASSLLRGHMSSYNEQFF.

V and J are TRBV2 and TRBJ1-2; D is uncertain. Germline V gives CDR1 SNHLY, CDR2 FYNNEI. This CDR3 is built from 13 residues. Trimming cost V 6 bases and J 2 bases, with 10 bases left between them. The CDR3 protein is CASSETLNYGYTF. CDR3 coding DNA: TGTGCCAGCAGCGAGACATTGAACTATGGCTACACCTTC.

CDR3 bases: TGTGCCAGCAGTCAGGGGGCTAGTCAGCCCCAGCATTTT. Translating it yields CASSQGASQPQHF. The chain uses TRBV27 and TRBJ1-5, with 8 bases fitting TRBD1. This CDR3 region has 13 residues. The V gene end was trimmed by 5 bases and the J gene end by 6 bases; junction bases not matched to a gene: 3. The germline V gene encodes CDR1 MNHEY and CDR2 SMNVEV (reference sequence).

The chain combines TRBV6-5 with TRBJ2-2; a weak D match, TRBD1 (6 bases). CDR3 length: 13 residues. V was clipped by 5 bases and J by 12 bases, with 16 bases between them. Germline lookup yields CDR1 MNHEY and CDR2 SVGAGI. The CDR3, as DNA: TGTGCCAGCAGTCTTGGACAGAGGGAAAAGCTGTTTTTT. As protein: CASSLGQREKLFF.

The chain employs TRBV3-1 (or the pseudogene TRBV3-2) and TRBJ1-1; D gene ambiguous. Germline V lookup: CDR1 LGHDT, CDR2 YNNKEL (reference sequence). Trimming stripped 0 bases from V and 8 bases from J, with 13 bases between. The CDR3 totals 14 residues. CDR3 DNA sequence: TGTGCCAGCAGCCAAGATCGGTATAGCGACGAAGCTTTCTTT. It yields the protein CASSQDRYSDEAFF.

CDR3 loop: CAISASPGQGDQPQHF. The CDR3 coding sequence is TGTGCCATCAGTGCTAGTCCGGGACAGGGGGATCAGCCCCAGCATTTT. The chain uses TRBV10-3 and TRBJ1-5; the match to TRBD1 covers 11 bases. Germline V gene lookup returns CDR1 ENHRY and CDR2 SYGVKD. With V trimmed by 4 bases and J by 5 bases, 7 bases remained unmatched. CDR3 length: 16 residues.

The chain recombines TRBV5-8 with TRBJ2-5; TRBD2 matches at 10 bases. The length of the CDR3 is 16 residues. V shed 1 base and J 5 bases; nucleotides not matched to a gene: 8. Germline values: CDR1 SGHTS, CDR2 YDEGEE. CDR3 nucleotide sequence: TGTGCCAGCAGCTTGAGCAGCGGGGGGGCCCCGGAGACCCAGTACTTC. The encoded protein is CASSLSSGGAPETQYF. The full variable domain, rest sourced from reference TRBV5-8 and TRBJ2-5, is EAGVTQSPTHLIKTRGQQATLRCSPISGHTSVYWYQQALGLGLQFLLWYDEGEERNRGNFPPRFSGRQFPNYSSELNVNALELEDSALYLCASSLSSGGAPETQYFGPGTRLLVL.

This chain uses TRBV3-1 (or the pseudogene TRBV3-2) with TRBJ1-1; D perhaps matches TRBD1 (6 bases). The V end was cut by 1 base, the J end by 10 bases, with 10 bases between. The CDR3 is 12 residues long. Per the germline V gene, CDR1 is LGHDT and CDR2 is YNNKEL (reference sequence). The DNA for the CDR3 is TGTGCCAGCAGCCAAGGCAGGGGAGCAGCTTTCTTT. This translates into CASSQGRGAAFF.

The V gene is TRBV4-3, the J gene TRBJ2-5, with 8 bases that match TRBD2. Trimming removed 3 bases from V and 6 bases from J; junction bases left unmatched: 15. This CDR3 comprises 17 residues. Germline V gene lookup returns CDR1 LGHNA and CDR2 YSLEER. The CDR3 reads CASSQLWGRGELKTQYF. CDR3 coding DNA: TGCGCCAGCAGCCAGCTGTGGGGGCGGGGGGAGTTAAAGACCCAGTACTTC.

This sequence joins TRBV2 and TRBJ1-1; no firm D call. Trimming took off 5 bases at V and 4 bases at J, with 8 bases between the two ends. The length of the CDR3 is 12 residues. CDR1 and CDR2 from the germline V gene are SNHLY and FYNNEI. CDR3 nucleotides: TGTGCCAGCAGTTTTGGCGGCACTGAAGCTTTCTTT. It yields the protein CASSFGGTEAFF.

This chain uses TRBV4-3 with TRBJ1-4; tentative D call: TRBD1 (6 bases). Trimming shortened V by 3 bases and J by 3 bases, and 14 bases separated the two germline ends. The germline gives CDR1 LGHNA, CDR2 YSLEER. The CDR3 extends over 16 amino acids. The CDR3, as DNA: TGCGCCAGCAGCCAGGCCACGACAGGTTCTAATGAAAAACTGTTTTTT. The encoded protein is CASSQATTGSNEKLFF.

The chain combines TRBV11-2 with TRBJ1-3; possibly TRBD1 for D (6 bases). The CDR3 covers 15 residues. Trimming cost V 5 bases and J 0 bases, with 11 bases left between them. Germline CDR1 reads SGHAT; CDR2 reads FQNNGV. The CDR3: CASSRDIYSGNTIYF. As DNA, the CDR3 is TGTGCCAGCAGCCGGGACATCTACTCTGGAAACACCATATATTTT.

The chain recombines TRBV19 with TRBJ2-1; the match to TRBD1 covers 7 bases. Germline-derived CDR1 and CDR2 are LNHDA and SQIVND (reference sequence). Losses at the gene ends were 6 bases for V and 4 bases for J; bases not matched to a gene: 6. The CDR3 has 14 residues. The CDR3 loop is CASRAGTAYNEQFF. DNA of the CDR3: TGTGCCAGTAGGGCCGGGACAGCGTACAATGAGCAGTTCTTC. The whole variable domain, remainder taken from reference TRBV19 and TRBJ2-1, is DGGITQSPKYLFRKEGQNVTLSCEQNLNHDAMYWYRQDPGQGLRLIYYSQIVNDFQKGDIAEGYSVSREKKESFPLTVTSAQKNPTAFYLCASRAGTAYNEQFFGPGTRLTVL.

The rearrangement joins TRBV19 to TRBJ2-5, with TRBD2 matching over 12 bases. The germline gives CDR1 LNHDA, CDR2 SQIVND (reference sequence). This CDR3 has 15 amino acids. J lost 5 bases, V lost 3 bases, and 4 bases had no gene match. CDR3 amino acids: CASSIPGTSGETQYF. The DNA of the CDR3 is TGTGCCAGTAGTATTCCGGGGACTAGCGGGGAGACCCAGTACTTC. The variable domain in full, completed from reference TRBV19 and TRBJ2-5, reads DGGITQSPKYLFRKEGQNVTLSCEQNLNHDAMYWYRQDPGQGLRLIYYSQIVNDFQKGDIAEGYSVSREKKESFPLTVTSAQKNPTAFYLCASSIPGTSGETQYFGPGTRLLVL.

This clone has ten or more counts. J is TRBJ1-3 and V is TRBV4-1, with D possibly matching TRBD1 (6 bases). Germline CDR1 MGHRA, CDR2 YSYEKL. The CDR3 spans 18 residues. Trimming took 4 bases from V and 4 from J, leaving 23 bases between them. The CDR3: CASSPRDISYEEGNTIYF. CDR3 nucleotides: TGCGCCAGCAGCCCCCGGGACATCAGTTACGAAGAGGGAAACACCATATATTTT.

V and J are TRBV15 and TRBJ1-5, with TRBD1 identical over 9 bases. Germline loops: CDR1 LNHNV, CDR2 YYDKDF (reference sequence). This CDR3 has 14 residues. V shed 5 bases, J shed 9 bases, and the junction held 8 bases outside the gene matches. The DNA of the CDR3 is TGTGCCACCAGCCGGGACAGGGTACGGAGGCCCCAGCATTTT. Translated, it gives CATSRDRVRRPQHF. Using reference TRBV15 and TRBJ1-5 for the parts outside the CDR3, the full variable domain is DAMVIQNPRYQVTQFGKPVTLSCSQTLNHNVMYWYQQKSSQAPKLLFHYYDKDFNNEADTPDNFQSRRPNTSFCFLDIRSPGLGDTAMYLCATSRDRVRRPQHFGDGTRLSIL.

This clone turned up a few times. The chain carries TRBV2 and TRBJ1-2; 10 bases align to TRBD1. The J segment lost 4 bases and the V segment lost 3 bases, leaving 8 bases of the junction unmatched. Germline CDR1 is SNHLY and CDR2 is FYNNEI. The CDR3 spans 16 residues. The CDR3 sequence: CASSEGQGLGFYGYTF. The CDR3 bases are TGTGCCAGCAGTGAGGGACAGGGGCTGGGGTTCTATGGCTACACCTTC.

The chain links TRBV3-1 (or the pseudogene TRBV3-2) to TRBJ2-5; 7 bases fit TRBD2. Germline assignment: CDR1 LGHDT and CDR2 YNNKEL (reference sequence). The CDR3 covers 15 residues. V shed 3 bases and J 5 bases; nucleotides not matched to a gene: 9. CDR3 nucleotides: TGTGCCAGCAGCCACTCTATGGGGGGGGAGGAGACCCAGTACTTC. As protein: CASSHSMGGEETQYF.

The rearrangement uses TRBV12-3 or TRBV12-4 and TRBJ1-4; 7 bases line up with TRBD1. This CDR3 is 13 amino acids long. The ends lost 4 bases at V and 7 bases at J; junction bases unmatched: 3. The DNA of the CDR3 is TGTGCCAGCAGTTACAGGGGACGTGAAAAACTGTTTTTT. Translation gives CASSYRGREKLFF.

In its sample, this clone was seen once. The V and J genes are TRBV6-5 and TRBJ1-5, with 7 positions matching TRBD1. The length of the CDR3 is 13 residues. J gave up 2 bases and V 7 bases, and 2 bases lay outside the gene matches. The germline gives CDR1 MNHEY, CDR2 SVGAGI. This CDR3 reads CASITGGNQPQHF. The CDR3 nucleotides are TGTGCCAGCATTACAGGGGGCAATCAGCCCCAGCATTTT.

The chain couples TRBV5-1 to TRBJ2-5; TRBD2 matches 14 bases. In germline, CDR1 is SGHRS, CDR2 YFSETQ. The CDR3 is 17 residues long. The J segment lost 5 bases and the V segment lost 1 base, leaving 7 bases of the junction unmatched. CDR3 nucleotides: TGCGCCAGCAGCTTGATTGGGACTAGCGGGGGAGGGGAGACCCAGTACTTC. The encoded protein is CASSLIGTSGGGETQYF.

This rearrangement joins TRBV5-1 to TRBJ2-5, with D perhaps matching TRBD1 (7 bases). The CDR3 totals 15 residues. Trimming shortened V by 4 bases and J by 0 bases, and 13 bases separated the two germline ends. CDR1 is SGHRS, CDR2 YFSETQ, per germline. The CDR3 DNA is TGCGCCAGCAGCGGGGGCGGGACAGACCAAGAGACCCAGTACTTC. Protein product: CASSGGGTDQETQYF.

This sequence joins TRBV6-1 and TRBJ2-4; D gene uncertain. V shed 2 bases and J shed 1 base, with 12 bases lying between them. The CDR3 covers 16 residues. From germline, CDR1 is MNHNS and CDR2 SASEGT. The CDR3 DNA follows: TGTGCCAGCAGTGAACTTTTTGAGTCGGCCAAAAACATTCAGTACTTC. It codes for CASSELFESAKNIQYF.

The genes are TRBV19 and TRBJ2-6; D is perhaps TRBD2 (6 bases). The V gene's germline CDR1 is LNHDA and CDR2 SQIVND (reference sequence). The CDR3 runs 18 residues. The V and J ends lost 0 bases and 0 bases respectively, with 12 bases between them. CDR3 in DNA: TGTGCCAGTAGTATAGACCGGAGCGGGCTCTCTGGGGCCAACGTCCTGACTTTC. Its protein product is CASSIDRSGLSGANVLTF.

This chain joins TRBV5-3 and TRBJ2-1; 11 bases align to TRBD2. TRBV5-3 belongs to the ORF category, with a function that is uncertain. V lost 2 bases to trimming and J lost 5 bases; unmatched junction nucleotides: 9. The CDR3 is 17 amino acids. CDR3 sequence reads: CARSLAPGLAVNNEQFF. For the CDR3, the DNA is TGTGCCAGAAGCTTAGCCCCGGGACTAGCGGTGAACAATGAGCAGTTCTTC.

The CDR3 region is CASSYMTVSGVTEAFF. DNA of the CDR3: TGTGCCAGCAGTTACATGACGGTGTCAGGTGTGACTGAAGCTTTCTTT. V and J are TRBV6-5 and TRBJ1-1; D uncertain. From germline, CDR1 is MNHEY and CDR2 SVGAGI. The V gene lost 2 bases and the J gene lost 5 bases, with 18 bases spanning the gap. The CDR3 spans 16 residues.

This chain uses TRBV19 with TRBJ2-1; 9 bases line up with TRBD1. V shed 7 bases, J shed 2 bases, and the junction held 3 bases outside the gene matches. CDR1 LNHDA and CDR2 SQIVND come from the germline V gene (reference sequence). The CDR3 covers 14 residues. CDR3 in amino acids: CASKQGAAYNEQFF. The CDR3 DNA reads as TGTGCCAGTAAACAGGGGGCGGCCTACAATGAGCAGTTCTTC.

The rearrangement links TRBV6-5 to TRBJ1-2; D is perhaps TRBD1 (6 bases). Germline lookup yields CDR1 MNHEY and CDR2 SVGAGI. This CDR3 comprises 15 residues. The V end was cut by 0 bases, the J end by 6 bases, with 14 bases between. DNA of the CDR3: TGTGCCAGCAGTTACTCGCACAGGGCTAGGGATGGCTACACCTTC. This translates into CASSYSHRARDGYTF.